This passage covers 26 T cell receptor beta chains from one sample sequenced in a study of Ad26.COV2.S vaccination and SARS-CoV-2 variants. Treatment specified: 19 received Ad26.COV2.S at low or high dose, single or two shots; a few received placebo; per-sample allocation not given. Sampling occurred on day 63 after the first vaccine or placebo injection. The protocol was immunoSEQ multiplex PCR, while the TCRdb copy is restricted to in-frame clones and leaves out a portion. Among more than 300,000 clones listed, approximately 86% were seen once. Here the sequenced sample was peripheral blood, taken in a trial of Ad26.COV2.S vaccine versus placebo. These receptors came from a person aged 18 to 65 who received the Ad26.COV2.S COVID-19 vaccine or a placebo.

The gene calls are TRBV6-4 and TRBJ2-1; 7 positions agree with TRBD1. CDR3 length: 13 residues. Germline V lookup: CDR1 MRHNA, CDR2 SNTAGT. Trimming cost V 10 bases and J 4 bases; bases outside gene matches: 7. The CDR3 region has the DNA TGTGCCACCGACAGGGACGGATACAATGAGCAGTTCTTC. Translating gives CATDRDGYNEQFF.

The chain is built from TRBV7-2 and TRBJ1-2, with 7 positions matching TRBD1. This CDR3 comprises 15 residues. Germline CDR1 reads SGHTA; CDR2 reads FQGNSA. V was pared by 4 bases and J by 0 bases, with 5 bases of the junction left unmatched. CDR3 DNA: TGTGCCAGCAGCTCGGGACAGCTAGCTAACTATGGCTACACCTTC. It is translated as CASSSGQLANYGYTF.

The V gene is TRBV19, the J gene TRBJ2-5, with D possibly being TRBD1 (5 bases). The V gene lost 7 bases and the J gene lost 1 base, with 10 bases spanning the gap. This CDR3 has 13 amino acids. The V gene's germline CDR1 is LNHDA and CDR2 SQIVND (reference sequence). The DNA of the CDR3 is TGTGCCAGTAACCAAGACAGCCAAGAGACCCAGTACTTC. This codes for CASNQDSQETQYF.

This chain connects TRBV25-1 to TRBJ2-5; weak D call: TRBD2 (6 bases). Germline assignment: CDR1 MGHDK and CDR2 SYGVNS. The V and J ends lost 5 bases and 4 bases respectively, with 14 bases between them. There are 14 residues in the CDR3. CDR3 nucleotides: TGTGCCAGCAGTCCAAGGGTGCGGGGAGAGACCCAGTACTTC. Its protein is CASSPRVRGETQYF.

CDR3 sequence reads: CASTLGGATDTQYF. CDR3 DNA sequence: TGCGCCAGCACATTGGGGGGGGCCACAGATACGCAGTATTTT. The chain couples TRBV5-1 to TRBJ2-3, with D possibly TRBD2 on 7 matching bases. The V end lost 6 bases, the J end lost 2 bases, and 13 bases lay between the germline ends. The CDR3 contains 14 residues. From germline, CDR1 is SGHRS and CDR2 YFSETQ.

The V and J genes are TRBV30 and TRBJ1-5; no clear D gene. Trimming pared 1 base from V and 7 bases from J, leaving 11 bases between. The CDR3 runs to 13 residues. Germline V lookup: CDR1 GTSNPN, CDR2 SVGIG (reference sequence). DNA of the CDR3: TGTGCCTGGAGTGGTGGAGGGCGACAGCCCCAGCATTTT. Protein: CAWSGGGRQPQHF.

The chain is built from TRBV5-1 and TRBJ2-7; 10 nucleotides agree with TRBD1. Germline loops: CDR1 SGHRS, CDR2 YFSETQ. V lost 1 base to trimming and J lost 2 bases; unmatched junction nucleotides: 3. This CDR3 is 15 amino acids long. The CDR3 loop is CASSLRDRGPYEQYF. The CDR3 DNA reads TGCGCCAGCAGCTTGAGGGACAGGGGCCCCTACGAGCAGTACTTC.

This clone appeared a few times. This chain joins TRBV5-8 and TRBJ2-7; the D call may be TRBD1 or TRBD2 (5 bases each). V was pared by 4 bases and J by 3 bases, with 11 bases between. CDR3 length equals 13 residues. Germline assignment: CDR1 SGHTS and CDR2 YDEGEE. CDR3 amino acids: CASSPGPYYEQYF. As DNA, the CDR3 is TGTGCCAGCAGCCCGGGGCCATACTACGAGCAGTACTTC.

The chain couples TRBV19 to TRBJ1-6; 9 bases are a match to TRBD1. The CDR3 contains 15 residues. V lost 2 bases and J lost 10; bases outside the gene matches: 6. Germline V gene sequence: CDR1 LNHDA, CDR2 SQIVND (reference sequence). The CDR3 region has the DNA TGTGCCAGTAGTATACAGGGGACAGGGAGGTCACCCCTCCACTTT. Translation: CASSIQGTGRSPLHF.

The chain recombines TRBV6-2 or TRBV6-3 with TRBJ1-4; D uncertain. Germline V CDR1 and CDR2: MNHEY, SVGEGT. The CDR3 extends over 14 amino acids. Trimming took off 2 bases at V and 10 bases at J, with 14 bases between the two ends. CDR3 in DNA: TGTGCCAGCAGTTACGGGCCACTAAAAGGAAAACTGTTTTTT. Amino acids: CASSYGPLKGKLFF.

This clone was seen more than once but under ten times. DNA for the CDR3: TGTGCCACCAGTGATGACTTAGCGGGAGGGCCGGATGAGCAGTTCTTC. Encoded protein: CATSDDLAGGPDEQFF. The chain is built from TRBV24-1 and TRBJ2-1; 11 bases fit TRBD2. CDR1 is KGHDR, CDR2 SFDVKD, per germline. The CDR3 runs 16 residues. The trim removed 3 bases at V and 8 bases at J, leaving 8 bases unmatched.

The chain carries TRBV18 and TRBJ1-5; 10 nucleotides align to TRBD1. The ends lost 8 bases at V and 4 bases at J; junction bases unmatched: 5. The CDR3 loop spans 14 amino acids. Germline CDR1 is KGHSH and CDR2 is LQKENI. The CDR3 DNA reads as TGTGCCAGCGCCAGGACAGGGGGTAATCAGCCCCAGCATTTT. It specifies CASARTGGNQPQHF.

The CDR3 region is CASSPLQGNTIYF. CDR3 sequence (DNA): TGTGCCAGCAGCCCCTTACAAGGAAACACCATATATTTT. V usage is TRBV14 and J usage is TRBJ1-3, with D unresolved. The CDR3 is 13 residues long. V lost 4 bases, J lost 4 bases, and 8 bases lay in between. The germline CDR1 and CDR2 sequences are SGHDN and FVKESK.

The chain has TRBV27 and TRBJ2-7; either TRBD1 or TRBD2 may supply D (5 bases each). This CDR3 is 13 amino acids long. Trimming took off 8 bases at V and 6 bases at J, with 17 bases between the two ends. The germline V gene encodes CDR1 MNHEY and CDR2 SMNVEV (reference sequence). CDR3 sequence reads: CASGTGPLSEQYF. CDR3 nucleotide sequence: TGTGCCAGCGGCACGGGACCCCTCTCCGAGCAGTACTTC.

The chain recombines TRBV3-1 (or the pseudogene TRBV3-2) with TRBJ2-5, with 11 bases that match TRBD2. CDR1 and CDR2 (germline): LGHDT, YNNKEL (reference sequence). The J segment lost 5 bases and the V segment lost 9 bases, leaving 2 bases of the junction unmatched. The CDR3 is 12 residues long. CDR3 nucleotide sequence: TGTGCCAGTAGGACTAGCGGGGAGACCCAGTACTTC. Translating gives CASRTSGETQYF.

This clone has a handful of counts. This chain links TRBV3-1 (or the pseudogene TRBV3-2) with TRBJ1-1, with a tentative D call TRBD1 (6 bases). The CDR3 has 17 residues. Germline CDR1 reads LGHDT; CDR2 reads YNNKEL (reference sequence). V shed 0 bases and J shed 0 bases, with 14 bases lying between them. The DNA for the CDR3 is TGTGCCAGCAGCCAAGAGGGCAGGGGCCTTATGAACACTGAAGCTTTCTTT. Translated, it gives CASSQEGRGLMNTEAFF.

This chain joins TRBV28 and TRBJ2-3, with 8 bases aligning to TRBD1. This CDR3 spans 18 amino acids. Germline loops: CDR1 MDHEN, CDR2 SYDVKM. V gave up 1 base and J gave up 1 base; unmatched junction bases: 10. The DNA for the CDR3 is TGTGCCAGCAGTTTATCCGGGACAGGCGCGGATGGCACAGATACGCAGTATTTT. As protein: CASSLSGTGADGTDTQYF.

CDR3 sequence reads: CASSLQYGYTF. The CDR3 DNA follows: TGTGCCAGCAGTTTGCAGTATGGCTACACCTTC. V and J are TRBV28 and TRBJ1-2; the D is unclear. CDR1 is MDHEN, CDR2 SYDVKM, per germline. The V end was cut by 3 bases, the J end by 5 bases, with 4 bases between. The length of the CDR3 is 11 residues.

The genes are TRBV18 and TRBJ1-1, with TRBD1 matching over 8 bases. Looked up from germline, CDR1 is KGHSH and CDR2 is LQKENI. This CDR3 comprises 13 residues. The junction had 6 bases not matched to a gene; V was cut back by 5 bases and J by 7 bases. In DNA form, the CDR3 reads TGTGCCAGCTCATATGACAGGGGAGGTGAAGCTTTCTTT. Its protein is CASSYDRGGEAFF.

V and J are TRBV6-2 or TRBV6-3 and TRBJ2-3, with TRBD2 identical over 10 bases. CDR1 is MNHEY and CDR2 is SVGEGT in the germline V gene. After removal of 5 bases from V and 5 bases from J, the junction contained 7 bases not matched to a gene. This CDR3 has 15 residues. The CDR3 DNA reads as TGTGCCAGCAGTCAGACCGGGACTAGCGTAGATACGCAGTATTTT. It is translated as CASSQTGTSVDTQYF.

This clone was recorded once. The chain uses TRBV27 and TRBJ2-7; TRBD2 matches 12 bases. Germline V CDR1 and CDR2: MNHEY, SMNVEV (reference sequence). V gave up 6 bases and J gave up 4 bases; unmatched junction bases: 1. This CDR3 is 13 amino acids long. CDR3 coding DNA: TGTGCCAGCAGGACTAGCGGGGGATACGAGCAGTACTTC. This sequence encodes CASRTSGGYEQYF.

The gene calls are TRBV19 and TRBJ2-4; 10 nucleotides agree with TRBD2. Unmatched junction bases numbered 5, after V lost 4 bases and J lost 2 bases. CDR1 and CDR2 from the germline V gene are LNHDA and SQIVND (reference sequence). The CDR3 length is 16 residues. CDR3 coding DNA: TGTGCCAGTAGTACTCCGGGACTAGCGACCAAAAACATTCAGTACTTC. Translated, it gives CASSTPGLATKNIQYF. The whole variable domain, remainder taken from reference TRBV19 and TRBJ2-4, is DGGITQSPKYLFRKEGQNVTLSCEQNLNHDAMYWYRQDPGQGLRLIYYSQIVNDFQKGDIAEGYSVSREKKESFPLTVTSAQKNPTAFYLCASSTPGLATKNIQYFGAGTRLSVL.

The J gene is TRBJ2-5, the V gene TRBV5-1; D uncertain. The germline gives CDR1 SGHRS, CDR2 YFSETQ. The CDR3 totals 15 residues. Trimming pared 0 bases from V and 1 base from J, leaving 10 bases between. CDR3 nucleotides: TGCGCCAGCAGCTTGGCCACTGGGCCCCAAGAGACCCAGTACTTC. Translated: CASSLATGPQETQYF.

The rearrangement uses TRBV30 and TRBJ1-1; TRBD1 aligns across 8 bases. CDR1 GTSNPN and CDR2 SVGIG come from the germline V gene (reference sequence). V was clipped by 2 bases and J by 6 bases; unmatched bases: 2. The CDR3 is 12 residues long. The CDR3: CAWSPTGAEAFF. The CDR3 DNA is TGTGCCTGGAGTCCGACAGGGGCTGAAGCTTTCTTT.

A note on this clone: The junction departs from germline at one end; a sequencing error may be responsible. The gene calls are TRBV4-3 and TRBJ2-7; 13 bases are shared with TRBD2. Germline assignment: CDR1 LGHNA and CDR2 YSLEER. CDR3 size: 15 residues. CDR3 nucleotides: TGCGCCAGCAGCCAAGATAGCGGACTAGCGGGAGAATTGAACTTC. This translates into CASSQDSGLAGELNF.

The rearrangement uses TRBV28 and TRBJ1-2; D might be TRBD1 (6 bases). The V end was cut by 5 bases, the J end by 3 bases, with 7 bases between. CDR1 and CDR2 from the germline V gene are MDHEN and SYDVKM. The CDR3 totals 12 residues. In nucleotides, the CDR3 is TGTGCCAGCAGTCGACAGGACTATGGCTACACCTTC. This encodes CASSRQDYGYTF.